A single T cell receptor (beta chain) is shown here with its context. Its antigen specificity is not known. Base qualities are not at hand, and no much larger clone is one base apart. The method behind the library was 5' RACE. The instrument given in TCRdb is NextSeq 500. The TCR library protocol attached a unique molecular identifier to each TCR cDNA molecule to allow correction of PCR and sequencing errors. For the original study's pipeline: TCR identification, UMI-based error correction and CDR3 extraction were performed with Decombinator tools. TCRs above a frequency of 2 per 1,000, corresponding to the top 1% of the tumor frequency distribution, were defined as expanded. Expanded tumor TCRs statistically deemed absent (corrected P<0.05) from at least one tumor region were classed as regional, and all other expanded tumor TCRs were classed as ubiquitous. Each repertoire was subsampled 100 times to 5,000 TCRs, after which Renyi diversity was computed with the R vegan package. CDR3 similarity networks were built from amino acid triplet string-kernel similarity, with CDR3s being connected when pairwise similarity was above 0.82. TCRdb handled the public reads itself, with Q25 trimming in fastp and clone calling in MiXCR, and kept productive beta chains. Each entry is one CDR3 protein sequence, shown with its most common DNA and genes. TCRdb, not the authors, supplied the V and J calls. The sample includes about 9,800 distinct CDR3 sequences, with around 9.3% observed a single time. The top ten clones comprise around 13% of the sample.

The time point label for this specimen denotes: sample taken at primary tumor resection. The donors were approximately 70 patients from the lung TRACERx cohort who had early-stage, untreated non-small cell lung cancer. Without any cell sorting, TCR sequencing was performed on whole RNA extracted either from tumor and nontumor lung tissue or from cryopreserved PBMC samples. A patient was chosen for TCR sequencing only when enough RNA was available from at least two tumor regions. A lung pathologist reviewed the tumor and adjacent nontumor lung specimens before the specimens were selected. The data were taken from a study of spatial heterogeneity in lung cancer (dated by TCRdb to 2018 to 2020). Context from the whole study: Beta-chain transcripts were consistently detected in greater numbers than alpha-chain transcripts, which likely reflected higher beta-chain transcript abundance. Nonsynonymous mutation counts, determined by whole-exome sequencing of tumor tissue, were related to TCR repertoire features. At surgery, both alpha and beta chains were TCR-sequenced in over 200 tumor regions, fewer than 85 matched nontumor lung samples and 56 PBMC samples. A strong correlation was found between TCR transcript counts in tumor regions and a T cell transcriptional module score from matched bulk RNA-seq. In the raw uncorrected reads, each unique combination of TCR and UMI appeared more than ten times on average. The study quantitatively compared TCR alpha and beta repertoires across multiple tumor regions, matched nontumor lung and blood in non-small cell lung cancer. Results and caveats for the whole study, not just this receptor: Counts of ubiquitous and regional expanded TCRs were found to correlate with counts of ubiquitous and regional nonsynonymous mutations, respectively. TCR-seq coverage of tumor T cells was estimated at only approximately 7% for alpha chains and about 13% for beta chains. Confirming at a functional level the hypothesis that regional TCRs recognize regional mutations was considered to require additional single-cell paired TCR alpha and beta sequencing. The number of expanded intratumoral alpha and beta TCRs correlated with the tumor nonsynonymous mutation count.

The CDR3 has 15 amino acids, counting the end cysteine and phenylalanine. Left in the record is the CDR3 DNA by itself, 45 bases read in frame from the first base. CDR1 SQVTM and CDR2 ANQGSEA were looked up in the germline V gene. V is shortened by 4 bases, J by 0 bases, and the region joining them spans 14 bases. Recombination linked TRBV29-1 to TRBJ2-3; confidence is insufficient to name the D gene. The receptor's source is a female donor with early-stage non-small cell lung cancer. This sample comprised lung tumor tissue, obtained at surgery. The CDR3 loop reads CSVVYLLTSTDTQYF. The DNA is TGCAGCGTTGTATACCTCCTGACTAGCACAGATACGCAGTATTTT.